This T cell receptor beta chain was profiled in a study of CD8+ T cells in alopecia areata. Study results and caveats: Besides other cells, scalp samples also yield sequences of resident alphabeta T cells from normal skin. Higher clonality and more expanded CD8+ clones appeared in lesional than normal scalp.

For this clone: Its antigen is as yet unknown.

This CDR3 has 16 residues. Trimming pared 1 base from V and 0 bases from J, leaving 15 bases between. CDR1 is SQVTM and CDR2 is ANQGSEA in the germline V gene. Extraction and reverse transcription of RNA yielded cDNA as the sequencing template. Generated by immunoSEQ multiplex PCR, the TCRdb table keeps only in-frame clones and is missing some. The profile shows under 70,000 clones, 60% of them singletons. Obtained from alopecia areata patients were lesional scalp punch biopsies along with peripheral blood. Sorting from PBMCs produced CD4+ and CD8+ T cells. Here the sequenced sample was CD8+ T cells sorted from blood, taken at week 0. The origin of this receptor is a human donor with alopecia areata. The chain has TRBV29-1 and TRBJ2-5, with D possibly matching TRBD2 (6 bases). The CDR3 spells CSVEGRGEPYQETQYF. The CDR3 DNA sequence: TGCAGCGTTGAAGGGCGGGGAGAGCCGTACCAAGAGACCCAGTACTTC.